This is a list of T cell receptor beta chains from one sample in a study of cytomegalovirus exposure and HLA in healthy donors. Clones were read by immunoSEQ multiplex PCR, and TCRdb kept only the in-frame ones, dropping some. The sample has over 150,000 clones; over 75% are singletons. Sequencing was carried out using PBMCs. These receptors all stem from a woman between 50 and 59 years old in good health and CMV-seropositive. Each CDR3 is given with its conserved first and last residue. The D gene is left open where the match is weak. Clone size is stated in some rows and not others, as once, few, many or a class when expanded.

j_call d_call clone_size v_call cdr3_aa cdr3_nt
TRBJ2-3 TRBD2 NA TRBV28 CASSLVAGGSTDTQYF TGTGCCAGCAGTTTGGTAGCGGGAGGTAGCACAGATACGCAGTATTTT
TRBJ1-6 NA once TRBV7-8 CASSLRESPLHF TGTGCCAGCAGCTTACGGGAGTCACCCCTCCACTTT
TRBJ2-1 TRBD2 NA TRBV11-2 CASSSRLASVMNEQFF TGTGCCAGCAGCTCTCGACTAGCTTCTGTGATGAATGAGCAGTTCTTC
TRBJ2-7 NA NA TRBV15 CATSRGDGAYEQYF TGTGCCACCAGCAGAGGTGACGGGGCCTACGAGCAGTACTTC
TRBJ1-6 NA NA TRBV5-1 CASSPDQGYYSPLHF TGCGCCAGCAGCCCGGACCAGGGTTATTATTCACCCCTCCACTTT
TRBJ2-7 NA NA TRBV7-8 CASSLRQSWDSYEQYF TGTGCCAGCAGCTTAAGACAGTCATGGGACTCCTACGAGCAGTACTTC
TRBJ1-4 NA NA TRBV21-1 CASSKGAGYSEKLFF TGTGCCAGCAGCAAAGGGGCAGGGTATTCAGAAAAACTGTTTTTT
TRBJ1-5 NA NA TRBV6-5 CASSIGGEPQHF TGTGCCAGCAGTATAGGGGGGGAGCCCCAGCATTTT
TRBJ2-1 TRBD1 NA TRBV28 CASSLPLGTAYNEQFF TGTGCCAGCAGTTTGCCCCTCGGGACAGCCTACAATGAGCAGTTCTTC
TRBJ1-1 NA NA TRBV7-2 CASSLQGSGMNTEAFF TGTGCCAGCAGCCTCCAGGGGTCTGGGATGAACACTGAAGCTTTCTTT
TRBJ1-2 TRBD1 NA TRBV7-9 CSSNRQGAGYGYTF TGTTCCAGCAATAGACAGGGGGCCGGCTATGGCTACACCTTC
TRBJ1-5 NA NA TRBV29-1 CSVAEGGSNQPQHF TGCAGCGTTGCCGAGGGTGGGAGCAATCAGCCCCAGCATTTT
TRBJ2-2 NA NA TRBV7-9 CASSLYASTGELFF TGTGCCAGCAGCTTATATGCGAGCACCGGGGAGCTGTTTTTT
TRBJ2-5 NA NA TRBV9 CASSAGGPSIETQYF TGTGCCAGCAGCGCCGGGGGGCCGTCAATAGAGACCCAGTACTTC
TRBJ1-4 TRBD1 NA TRBV28 CASGRDREFEKLFF TGTGCCAGCGGGCGGGACAGAGAATTCGAAAAACTGTTTTTT
TRBJ2-5 NA NA TRBV4-1 CASSQVTGEQYF TGCGCCAGCAGCCAGGTGACGGGGGAGCAGTACTTC
TRBJ1-2 TRBD1 NA TRBV7-9 CSSSLAETGASGYTF TGTTCCAGCAGCTTAGCCGAGACAGGGGCTTCTGGCTACACCTTC
TRBJ2-5 TRBD1 NA TRBV27 CASSARTGGGETQYF TGTGCCAGCAGTGCACGGACAGGGGGAGGAGAGACCCAGTACTTC
TRBJ2-5 NA NA TRBV28 CASSRGGRYQETQYF TGTGCCAGCAGTAGGGGGGGCCGGTACCAAGAGACCCAGTACTTC
TRBJ2-3 TRBD1 NA TRBV5-1 CASRKQGVTDTQYF TGCGCCAGCAGGAAACAGGGGGTCACAGATACGCAGTATTTT
TRBJ1-2 TRBD1 few TRBV5-1 CASRNEGQGNGGYTF TGCGCCAGCAGAAACGAGGGACAGGGAAATGGAGGCTACACCTTC
TRBJ2-1 NA few TRBV27 CASGQILGQSNEQFF TGTGCCAGCGGGCAAATCCTCGGACAGAGCAATGAGCAGTTCTTC
TRBJ2-7 TRBD1 NA TRBV5-1 CASSSKTGEYEQYF TGCGCCAGCAGCTCGAAGACAGGGGAATACGAGCAGTACTTC
TRBJ2-7 TRBD1 NA TRBV7-9 CASQQGEPYEQYF TGTGCCAGTCAACAGGGGGAACCCTACGAGCAGTACTTC
TRBJ1-2 TRBD1 NA TRBV19 CATAWTGSTAGYTF TGTGCCACCGCTTGGACAGGGTCTACGGCTGGCTACACCTTC
TRBJ2-1 TRBD2 few TRBV28 CATRTSGSFYNEQFF TGTGCCACACGGACTAGCGGGAGTTTTTACAATGAGCAGTTCTTC
TRBJ1-5 TRBD1 NA TRBV7-9 CASSSGTAYNQPQHF TGTGCCAGCAGTTCCGGGACAGCATACAATCAGCCCCAGCATTTT
TRBJ1-5 NA once TRBV10-3 CAISQAGGNQPQHF TGTGCCATCAGTCAAGCAGGGGGCAATCAGCCCCAGCATTTT
TRBJ2-7 TRBD1 NA TRBV5-1 CASSTGGTYEQYF TGCGCCAGCAGCACAGGGGGGACCTACGAGCAGTACTTC
TRBJ2-7 TRBD1 once TRBV28 CATIETGATYEQYF TGTGCCACCATCGAGACAGGGGCGACCTACGAGCAGTACTTC
TRBJ2-7 NA once TRBV6-1 CASSIRAYEQYF TGTGCCAGCAGTATTAGAGCCTACGAGCAGTACTTC